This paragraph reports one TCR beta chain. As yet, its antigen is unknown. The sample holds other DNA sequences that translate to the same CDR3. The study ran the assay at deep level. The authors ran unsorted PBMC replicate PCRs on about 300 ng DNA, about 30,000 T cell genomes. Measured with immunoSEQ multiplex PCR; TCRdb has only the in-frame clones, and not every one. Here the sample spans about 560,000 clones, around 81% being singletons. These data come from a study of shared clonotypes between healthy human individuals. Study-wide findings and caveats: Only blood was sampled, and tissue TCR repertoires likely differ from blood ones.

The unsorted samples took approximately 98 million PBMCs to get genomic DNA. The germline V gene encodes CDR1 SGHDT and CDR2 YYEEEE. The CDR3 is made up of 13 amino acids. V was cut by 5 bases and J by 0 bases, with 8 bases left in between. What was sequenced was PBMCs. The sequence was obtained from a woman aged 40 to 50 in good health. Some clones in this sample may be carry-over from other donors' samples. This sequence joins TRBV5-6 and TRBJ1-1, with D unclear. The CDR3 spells CASSLDMNTEAFF. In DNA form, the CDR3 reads TGTGCCAGCAGTCTTGATATGAACACTGAAGCTTTCTTT.